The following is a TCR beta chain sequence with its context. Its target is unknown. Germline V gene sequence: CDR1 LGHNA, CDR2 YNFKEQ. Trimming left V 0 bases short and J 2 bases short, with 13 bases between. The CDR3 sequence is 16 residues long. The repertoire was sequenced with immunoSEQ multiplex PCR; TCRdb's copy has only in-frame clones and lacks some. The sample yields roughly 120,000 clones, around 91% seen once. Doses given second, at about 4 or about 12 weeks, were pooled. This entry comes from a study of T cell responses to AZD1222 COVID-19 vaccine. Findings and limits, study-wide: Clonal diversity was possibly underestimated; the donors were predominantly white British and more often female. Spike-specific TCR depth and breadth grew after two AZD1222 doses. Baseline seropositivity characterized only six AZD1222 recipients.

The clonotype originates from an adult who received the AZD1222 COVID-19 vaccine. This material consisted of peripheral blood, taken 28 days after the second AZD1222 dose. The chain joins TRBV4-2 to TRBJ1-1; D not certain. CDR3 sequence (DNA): TGTGCCAGCAGCCAAGACAACGCGGGCTTAAACACTGAAGCTTTCTTT. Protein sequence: CASSQDNAGLNTEAFF.